What follows are 12 T cell receptor beta chains derived from one specimen sequenced in a study of Ad26.COV2.S vaccination and SARS-CoV-2 variants. Treatment denoted: about 20 received Ad26.COV2.S at low or high dose, single or two shots; about 5 received placebo; per-sample allocation not given. Samples came from day 63 after the first vaccine or placebo injection. Sequencing used immunoSEQ multiplex PCR; TCRdb keeps in-frame clones, though not all of them. Of a few hundred thousand clones in the sample, 75% to 95% were seen once. The material sequenced was peripheral blood, taken in a trial of Ad26.COV2.S vaccine versus placebo. Receptors originate from a person aged 18-60 years who received the Ad26.COV2.S COVID-19 vaccine or a placebo.

This chain connects TRBV7-9 to TRBJ1-1; TRBD1 aligns across 8 bases. Germline V gene lookup returns CDR1 SEHNR and CDR2 FQNEAQ (reference sequence). The CDR3 spans 12 residues. Germline trimming cut 5 bases from V and 10 bases from J; bases unmatched to any gene: 6. The CDR3 nucleotides read TGTGCCAGCAGCATACCTGACAGGGGAGCTTTCTTT. Translating it yields CASSIPDRGAFF.

V usage is TRBV10-3 and J usage is TRBJ1-5, with a tentative D call TRBD1 (6 bases). The CDR3 runs to 16 residues. V was clipped by 6 bases and J by 2 bases, with 17 bases between them. CDR1 is ENHRY, CDR2 SYGVKD, per germline. CDR3 protein: CAISDDSPGGNQPQHF. In DNA form, the CDR3 reads TGTGCCATCAGCGATGACTCCCCAGGGGGCAATCAGCCCCAGCATTTT.

This clone occurred once. The chain combines TRBV2 with TRBJ1-2; 7 bases are shared with TRBD1. CDR3 length: 14 amino acids. Germline assignment: CDR1 SNHLY and CDR2 FYNNEI. Losses at the gene ends were 10 bases for V and 3 bases for J; bases not matched to a gene: 11. CDR3 amino acids: CATSTFRGDYGYTF. CDR3 DNA: TGTGCCACTTCCACGTTCAGGGGGGACTATGGCTACACCTTC.

This chain joins TRBV9 and TRBJ2-2; D is possibly TRBD1 or TRBD2 (6 bases each). Germline V CDR1 and CDR2: SGDLS, YYNGEE. This CDR3 contains 16 residues. V was cut by 4 bases and J by 4 bases, with 17 bases left in between. CDR3 sequence: CASSQGGLSGTGELFF. CDR3 DNA: TGTGCCAGCAGCCAAGGGGGGTTATCGGGCACCGGGGAGCTGTTTTTT. Full variable domain (outside the CDR3, taken from reference TRBV9 and TRBJ2-2): DSGVTQTPKHLITATGQRVTLRCSPRSGDLSVYWYQQSLDQGLQFLIQYYNGEERAKGNILERFSAQQFPDLHSELNLSSLELGDSALYFCASSQGGLSGTGELFFGEGSRLTVL.

The CDR3 region has the DNA TGTGCCAGCAGCCAAGATAAGGGGGAGGTCTACAATGAGCAGTTCTTC. This codes for CASSQDKGEVYNEQFF. The rearrangement links TRBV4-2 to TRBJ2-1; D might be TRBD1 or TRBD2, each matching 6 bases. Per germline, CDR1 LGHNA and CDR2 YNFKEQ. CDR3 length: 16 amino acids. V lost 0 bases and J lost 3, with 12 bases in between.

The chain links TRBV5-6 to TRBJ1-3; D call uncertain. This CDR3 has 14 residues. Trimming stripped 2 bases from V and 0 bases from J, with 6 bases between. The germline V gene has CDR1 SGHDT and CDR2 YYEEEE. The CDR3 is CASSFGISGNTIYF. The CDR3, as DNA: TGTGCCAGCAGCTTTGGGATCTCTGGAAACACCATATATTTT.

This chain uses TRBV18 with TRBJ1-3, with D possibly TRBD1 on 5 matching bases. The V gene lost 2 bases and the J gene lost 1 base, with 9 bases spanning the gap. This CDR3 spans 15 amino acids. Germline values: CDR1 KGHSH, CDR2 LQKENI. CDR3 region: CASSPTRQSGNTIYF. DNA of the CDR3: TGTGCCAGCTCACCAACCCGACAGTCTGGAAACACCATATATTTT.

The rearrangement uses TRBV10-3 and TRBJ2-6, with D perhaps matching TRBD1 (5 bases). V shed 3 bases and J shed 2 bases, with 14 bases lying between them. This CDR3 is built from 17 residues. Germline V gene lookup returns CDR1 ENHRY and CDR2 SYGVKD. The CDR3 protein is CAISDQGQVAGANVLTF. In DNA, the CDR3 is TGTGCCATCAGTGATCAGGGTCAGGTAGCTGGGGCCAACGTCCTGACTTTC.

The V gene is TRBV5-4, the J gene TRBJ2-3; D unresolved. The V gene lost 3 bases and the J gene lost 12 bases, with 17 bases spanning the gap. CDR1 and CDR2 (germline): SGHNT, YYREEE (reference sequence). This CDR3 is built from 13 residues. CDR3 in DNA: TGTGCCAGCAGCTATAATAGCAGGACCAACCAGTATTTT. Its translation: CASSYNSRTNQYF.

This rearrangement joins TRBV19 to TRBJ1-5, with a possible D match to TRBD1 (5 bases). V dropped 4 bases and J dropped 5 bases, with 12 bases sitting between them. The CDR3 runs 14 residues. Germline assignment: CDR1 LNHDA and CDR2 SQIVND (reference sequence). The DNA of the CDR3 is TGTGCCAGTAGTACCGACAGAGGGTATCAGCCCCAGCATTTT. It encodes CASSTDRGYQPQHF. The variable domain in full, completed from reference TRBV19 and TRBJ1-5, reads DGGITQSPKYLFRKEGQNVTLSCEQNLNHDAMYWYRQDPGQGLRLIYYSQIVNDFQKGDIAEGYSVSREKKESFPLTVTSAQKNPTAFYLCASSTDRGYQPQHFGDGTRLSIL.

This clone appeared a few times. The chain combines TRBV4-1 with TRBJ1-5; D is unresolved. CDR3 length: 16 residues. Germline assignment: CDR1 MGHRA and CDR2 YSYEKL. Trimming removed 4 bases from V and 0 bases from J, with 13 bases in between. CDR3 protein: CASSPRTGTSNQPQHF. The CDR3, as DNA: TGCGCCAGCAGCCCAAGGACGGGAACTAGCAATCAGCCCCAGCATTTT.

This clone was seen a handful of times. The V and J genes are TRBV28 and TRBJ1-2; TRBD1 agrees at 7 bases. Looked up from germline, CDR1 is MDHEN and CDR2 is SYDVKM. J was trimmed by 4 bases and V by 4 bases; bases with no gene match: 6. This CDR3 is 14 amino acids long. CDR3 DNA: TGTGCCAGCAGTTGGGCAGGGGGATTCTATGGCTACACCTTC. Amino acid sequence: CASSWAGGFYGYTF.